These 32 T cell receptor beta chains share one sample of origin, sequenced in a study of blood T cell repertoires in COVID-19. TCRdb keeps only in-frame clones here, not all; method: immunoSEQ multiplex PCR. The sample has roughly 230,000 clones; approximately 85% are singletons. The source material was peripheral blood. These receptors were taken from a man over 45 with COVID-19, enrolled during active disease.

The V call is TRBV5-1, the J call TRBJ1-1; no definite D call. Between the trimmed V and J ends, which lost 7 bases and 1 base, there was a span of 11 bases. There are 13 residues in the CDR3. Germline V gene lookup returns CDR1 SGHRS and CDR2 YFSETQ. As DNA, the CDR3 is TGCGCCAGCCAAATGACAACGAACACTGAAGCTTTCTTT. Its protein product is CASQMTTNTEAFF.

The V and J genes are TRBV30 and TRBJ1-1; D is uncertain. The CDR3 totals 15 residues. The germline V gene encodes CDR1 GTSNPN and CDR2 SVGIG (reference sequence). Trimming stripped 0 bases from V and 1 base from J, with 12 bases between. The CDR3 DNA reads TGTGCCTGGAGTGTACACCGGGGTAGGAACACTGAAGCTTTCTTT. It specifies CAWSVHRGRNTEAFF. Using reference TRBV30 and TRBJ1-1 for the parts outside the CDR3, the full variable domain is SQTIHQWPATLVQPVGSPLSLECTVEGTSNPNLYWYRQAAGRGLQLLFYSVGIGQISSEVPQNLSASRPQDRQFILSSKKLLLSDSGFYLCAWSVHRGRNTEAFFGQGTRLTVV.

In DNA form, the CDR3 reads TGTGCCAGCAGCCAACAGGGGGCGCCCGGGGAGCTGTTTTTT. It encodes CASSQQGAPGELFF. This sequence joins TRBV5-4 and TRBJ2-2, with 9 bases that match TRBD1. There are 14 residues in the CDR3. V lost 4 bases, J lost 6 bases, and 4 bases stayed unmatched. Germline V gene lookup returns CDR1 SGHNT and CDR2 YYREEE (reference sequence).

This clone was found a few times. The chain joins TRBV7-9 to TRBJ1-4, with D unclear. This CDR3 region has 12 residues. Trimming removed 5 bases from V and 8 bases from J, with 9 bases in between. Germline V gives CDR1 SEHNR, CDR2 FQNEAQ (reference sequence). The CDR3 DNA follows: TGTGCCAGCAGCAAAAATCAGGAAAAACTGTTTTTT. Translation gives CASSKNQEKLFF.

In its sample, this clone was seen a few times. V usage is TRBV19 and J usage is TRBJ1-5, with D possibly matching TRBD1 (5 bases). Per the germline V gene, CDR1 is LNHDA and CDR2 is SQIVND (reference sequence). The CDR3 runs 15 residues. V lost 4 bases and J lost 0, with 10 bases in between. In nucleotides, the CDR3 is TGTGCCAGTAGTAGGGCAGGGAATAGCAATCAGCCCCAGCATTTT. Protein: CASSRAGNSNQPQHF.

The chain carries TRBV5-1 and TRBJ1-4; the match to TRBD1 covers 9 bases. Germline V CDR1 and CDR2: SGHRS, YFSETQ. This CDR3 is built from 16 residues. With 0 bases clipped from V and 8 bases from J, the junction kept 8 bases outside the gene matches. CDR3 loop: CASSLEGRTGVEKLFF. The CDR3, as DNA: TGCGCCAGCAGCTTGGAAGGTCGGACAGGGGTGGAAAAACTGTTTTTT.

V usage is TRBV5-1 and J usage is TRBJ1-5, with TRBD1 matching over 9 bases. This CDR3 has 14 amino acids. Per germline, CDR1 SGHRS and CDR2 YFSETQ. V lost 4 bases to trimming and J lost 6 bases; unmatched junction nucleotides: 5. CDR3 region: CASSLTGGAQPQHF. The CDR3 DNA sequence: TGCGCCAGCAGCCTGACAGGGGGTGCTCAGCCCCAGCATTTT.

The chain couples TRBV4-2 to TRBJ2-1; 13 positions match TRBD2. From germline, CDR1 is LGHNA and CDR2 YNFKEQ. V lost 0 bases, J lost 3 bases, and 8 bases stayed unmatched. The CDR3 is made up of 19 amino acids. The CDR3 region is CASSQDRGLAGSNYNEQFF. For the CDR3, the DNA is TGTGCCAGCAGCCAAGATCGGGGACTAGCGGGGTCAAACTACAATGAGCAGTTCTTC.

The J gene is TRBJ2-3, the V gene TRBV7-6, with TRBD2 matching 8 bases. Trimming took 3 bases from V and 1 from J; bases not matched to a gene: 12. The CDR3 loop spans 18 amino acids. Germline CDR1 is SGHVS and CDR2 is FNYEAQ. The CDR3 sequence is CASSFLARGSGGTDTQYF. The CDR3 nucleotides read TGTGCCAGCAGCTTCCTAGCCCGGGGTAGCGGGGGCACAGATACGCAGTATTTT.

The CDR3 DNA sequence: TGTGCCAGCAGGCCGGGGACAACGAACACCGGGGAGCTGTTTTTT. The encoded protein is CASRPGTTNTGELFF. The V call is TRBV9, the J call TRBJ2-2, with TRBD1 as a possible D gene (6 bases). The CDR3 runs to 15 residues. Germline V gene lookup returns CDR1 SGDLS and CDR2 YYNGEE. Trimming left V 5 bases short and J 0 bases short, with 11 bases between.

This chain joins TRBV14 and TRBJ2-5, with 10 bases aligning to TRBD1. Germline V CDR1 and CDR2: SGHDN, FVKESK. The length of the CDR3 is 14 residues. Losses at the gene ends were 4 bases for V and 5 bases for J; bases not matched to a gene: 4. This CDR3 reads CASSPRTGGETQYF. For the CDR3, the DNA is TGTGCCAGCAGCCCGCGGACAGGGGGGGAGACCCAGTACTTC.

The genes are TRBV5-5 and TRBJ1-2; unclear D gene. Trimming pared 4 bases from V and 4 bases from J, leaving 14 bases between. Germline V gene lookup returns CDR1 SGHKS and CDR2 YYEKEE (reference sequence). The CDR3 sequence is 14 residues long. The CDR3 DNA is TGTGCCAGCAGCCCCGGTAGCCTCGGCTATGGCTACACCTTC. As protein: CASSPGSLGYGYTF. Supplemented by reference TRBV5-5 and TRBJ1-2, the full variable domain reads DAGVTQSPTHLIKTRGQQVTLRCSPISGHKSVSWYQQVLGQGPQFIFQYYEKEERGRGNFPDRFSARQFPNYSSELNVNALLLGDSALYLCASSPGSLGYGYTFGSGTRLTVV.

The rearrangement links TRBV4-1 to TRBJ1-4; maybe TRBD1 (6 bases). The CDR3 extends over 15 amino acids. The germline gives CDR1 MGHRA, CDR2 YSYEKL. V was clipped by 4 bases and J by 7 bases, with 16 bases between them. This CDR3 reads CASSPPDRFPEKLFF. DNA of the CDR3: TGCGCCAGCAGCCCACCCGACAGGTTCCCTGAAAAACTGTTTTTT.

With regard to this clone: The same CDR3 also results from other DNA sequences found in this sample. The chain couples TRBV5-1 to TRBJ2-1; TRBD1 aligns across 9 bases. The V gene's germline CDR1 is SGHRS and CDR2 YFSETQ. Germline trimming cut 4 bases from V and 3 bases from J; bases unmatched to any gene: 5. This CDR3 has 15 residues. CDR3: CASSLGQGSYNEQFF. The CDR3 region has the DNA TGCGCCAGCAGCCTCGGACAGGGGAGCTACAATGAGCAGTTCTTC.

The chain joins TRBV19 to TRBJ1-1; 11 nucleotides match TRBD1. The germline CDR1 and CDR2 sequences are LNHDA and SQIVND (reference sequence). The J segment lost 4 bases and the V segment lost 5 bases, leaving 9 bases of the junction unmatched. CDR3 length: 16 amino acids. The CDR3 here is CASSPDRGLGVTEAFF. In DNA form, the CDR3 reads TGTGCCAGTAGTCCGGACAGGGGGCTGGGAGTCACTGAAGCTTTCTTT.

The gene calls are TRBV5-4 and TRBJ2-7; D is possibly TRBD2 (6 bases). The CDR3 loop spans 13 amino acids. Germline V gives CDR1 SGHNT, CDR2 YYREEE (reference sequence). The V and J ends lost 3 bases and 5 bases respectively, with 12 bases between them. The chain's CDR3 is CASSSPRLDEQYF. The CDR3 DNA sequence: TGTGCCAGCAGCTCCCCTCGACTAGACGAGCAGTACTTC.

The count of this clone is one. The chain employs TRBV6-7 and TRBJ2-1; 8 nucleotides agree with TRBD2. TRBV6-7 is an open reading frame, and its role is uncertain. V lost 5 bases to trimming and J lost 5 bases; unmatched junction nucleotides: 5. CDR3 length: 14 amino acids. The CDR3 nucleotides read TGTGCCAGCAGTATCGGGGGGGCCAACAATGAGCAGTTCTTC. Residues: CASSIGGANNEQFF.

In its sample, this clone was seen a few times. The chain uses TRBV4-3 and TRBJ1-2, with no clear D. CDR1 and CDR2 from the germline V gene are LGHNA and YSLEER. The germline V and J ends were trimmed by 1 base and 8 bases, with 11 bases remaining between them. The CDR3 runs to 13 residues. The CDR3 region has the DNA TGCGCCAGCAGCCAAGTTACAGCGGGAGGCTACACCTTC. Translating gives CASSQVTAGGYTF.

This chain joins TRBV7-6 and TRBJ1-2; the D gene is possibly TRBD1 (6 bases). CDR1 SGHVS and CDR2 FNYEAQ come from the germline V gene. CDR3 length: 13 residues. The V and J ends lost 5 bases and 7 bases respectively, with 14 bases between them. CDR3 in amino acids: CASSAGTTVGYTF. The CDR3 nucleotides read TGTGCCAGCAGCGCCGGGACAACCGTTGGCTACACCTTC.

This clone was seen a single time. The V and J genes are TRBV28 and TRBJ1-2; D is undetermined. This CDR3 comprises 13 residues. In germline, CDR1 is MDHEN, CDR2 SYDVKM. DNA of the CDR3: TGTGGGAGGGAAGTCCCTACTAACTATGGCTACACCTTC. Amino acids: CGREVPTNYGYTF.

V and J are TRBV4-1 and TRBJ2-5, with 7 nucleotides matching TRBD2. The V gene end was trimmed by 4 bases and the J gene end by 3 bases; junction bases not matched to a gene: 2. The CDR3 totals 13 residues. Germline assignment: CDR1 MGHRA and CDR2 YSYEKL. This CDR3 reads CASSRGREETQYF. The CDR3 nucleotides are TGCGCCAGCAGCCGAGGGAGGGAAGAGACCCAGTACTTC.

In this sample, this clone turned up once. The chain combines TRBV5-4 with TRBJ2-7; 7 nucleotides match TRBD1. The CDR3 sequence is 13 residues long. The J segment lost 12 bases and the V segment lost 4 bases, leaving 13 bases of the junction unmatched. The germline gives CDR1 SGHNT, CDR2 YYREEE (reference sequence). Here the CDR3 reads CASSINRGSVLYF. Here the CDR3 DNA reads TGTGCCAGCAGCATCAACAGGGGAAGCGTTCTGTACTTC. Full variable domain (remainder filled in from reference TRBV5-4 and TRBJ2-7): ETGVTQSPTHLIKTRGQQVTLRCSSQSGHNTVSWYQQALGQGPQFIFQYYREEENGRGNFPPRFSGLQFPNYSSELNVNALELDDSALYLCASSINRGSVLYFGPGTRLTVT.

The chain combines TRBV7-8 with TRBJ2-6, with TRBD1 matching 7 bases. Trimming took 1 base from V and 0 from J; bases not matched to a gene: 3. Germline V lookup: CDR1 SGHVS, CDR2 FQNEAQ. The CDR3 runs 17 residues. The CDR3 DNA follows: TGTGCCAGCAGCTTAGAAGGGGGCGGCTCTGGGGCCAACGTCCTGACTTTC. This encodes CASSLEGGGSGANVLTF.

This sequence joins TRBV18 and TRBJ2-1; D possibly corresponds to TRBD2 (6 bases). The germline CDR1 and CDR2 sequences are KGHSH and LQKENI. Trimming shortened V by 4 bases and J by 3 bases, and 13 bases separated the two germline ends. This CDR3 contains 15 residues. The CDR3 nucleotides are TGTGCCAGCTCACAGCAGCGGGTGGGCTACAATGAGCAGTTCTTC. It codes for CASSQQRVGYNEQFF.

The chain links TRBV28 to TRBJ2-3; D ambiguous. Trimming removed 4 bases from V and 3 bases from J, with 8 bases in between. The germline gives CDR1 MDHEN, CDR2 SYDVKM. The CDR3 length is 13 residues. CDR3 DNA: TGTGCCAGCAGTTCGATCAGGACAGATACGCAGTATTTT. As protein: CASSSIRTDTQYF.

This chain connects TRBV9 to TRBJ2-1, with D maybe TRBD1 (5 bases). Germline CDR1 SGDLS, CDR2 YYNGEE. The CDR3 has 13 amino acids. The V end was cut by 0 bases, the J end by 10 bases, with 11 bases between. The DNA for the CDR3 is TGTGCCAGCAGCGTAGTAGATAAGGGGGAGCAGTTCTTC. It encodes CASSVVDKGEQFF.

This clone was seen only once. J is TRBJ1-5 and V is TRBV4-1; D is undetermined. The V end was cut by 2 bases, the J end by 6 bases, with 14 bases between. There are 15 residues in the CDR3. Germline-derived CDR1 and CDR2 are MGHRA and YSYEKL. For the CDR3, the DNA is TGCGCCAGCAGCCAATCTTCCGGGTTCGTTCAGCCCCAGCATTTT. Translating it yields CASSQSSGFVQPQHF.

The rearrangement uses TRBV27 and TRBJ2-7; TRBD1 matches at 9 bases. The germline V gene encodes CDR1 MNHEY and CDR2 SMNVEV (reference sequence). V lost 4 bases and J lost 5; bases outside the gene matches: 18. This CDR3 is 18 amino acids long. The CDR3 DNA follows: TGTGCCAGCAGTTACCAACACAACCCGGGACAGGGACTCCACGAGCAGTACTTC. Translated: CASSYQHNPGQGLHEQYF.

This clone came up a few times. The CDR3 spells CASRGSGTEKYSPLHF. CDR3 sequence (DNA): TGTGCCAGCAGGGGCTCCGGGACAGAGAAGTATTCACCCCTCCACTTT. The J gene is TRBJ1-6, the V gene TRBV6-6; 7 bases agree with TRBD1. The CDR3 sequence is 16 residues long. From germline, CDR1 is MNHNY and CDR2 SVGAGI (reference sequence). Trimming took 6 bases from V and 8 from J; bases not matched to a gene: 13.

DNA of the CDR3: TGTGCCAGTACCTCCACATGGGCTATGAACACTGAAGCTTTCTTT. Residues: CASTSTWAMNTEAFF. The J gene is TRBJ1-1, the V gene TRBV19; D is unresolved. The CDR3 extends over 15 amino acids. The germline V and J ends were trimmed by 7 bases and 0 bases, with 15 bases remaining between them. The germline V gene has CDR1 LNHDA and CDR2 SQIVND (reference sequence). Based on the CDR3 plus reference TRBV19 and TRBJ1-1, the full variable domain is DGGITQSPKYLFRKEGQNVTLSCEQNLNHDAMYWYRQDPGQGLRLIYYSQIVNDFQKGDIAEGYSVSREKKESFPLTVTSAQKNPTAFYLCASTSTWAMNTEAFFGQGTRLTVV.

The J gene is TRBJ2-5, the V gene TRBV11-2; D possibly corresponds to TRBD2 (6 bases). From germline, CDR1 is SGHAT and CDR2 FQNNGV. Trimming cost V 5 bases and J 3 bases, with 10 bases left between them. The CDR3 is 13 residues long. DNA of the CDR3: TGTGCCAGCAGCCACGGGAGAAAAGAGACCCAGTACTTC. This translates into CASSHGRKETQYF.

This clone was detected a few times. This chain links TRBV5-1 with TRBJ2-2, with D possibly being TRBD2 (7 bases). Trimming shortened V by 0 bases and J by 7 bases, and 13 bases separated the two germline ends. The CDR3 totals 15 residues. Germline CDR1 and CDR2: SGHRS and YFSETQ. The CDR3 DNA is TGCGCCAGCAGCTTGGCCGGGGGGCACGACGGGGAGCTGTTTTTT. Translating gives CASSLAGGHDGELFF.